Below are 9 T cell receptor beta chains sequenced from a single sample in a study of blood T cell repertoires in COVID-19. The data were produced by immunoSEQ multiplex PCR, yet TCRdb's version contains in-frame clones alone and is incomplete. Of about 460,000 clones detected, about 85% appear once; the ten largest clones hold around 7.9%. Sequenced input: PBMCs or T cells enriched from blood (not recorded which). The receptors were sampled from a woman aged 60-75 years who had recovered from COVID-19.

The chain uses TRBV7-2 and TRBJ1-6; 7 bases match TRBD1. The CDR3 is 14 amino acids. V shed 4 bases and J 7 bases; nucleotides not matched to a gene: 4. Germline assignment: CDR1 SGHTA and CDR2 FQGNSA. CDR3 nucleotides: TGTGCCAGCAGCTCACAGGGGAGGAATTCACCCCTCCACTTT. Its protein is CASSSQGRNSPLHF.

The CDR3 region has the DNA TGTGCCAGCAGGCCCGACAGGTACGAGCAGTACGTC. Protein sequence: CASRPDRYEQYV. V is TRBV27 and J is TRBJ2-7; D possibly corresponds to TRBD1 (6 bases). Germline V gives CDR1 MNHEY, CDR2 SMNVEV (reference sequence). There are 12 residues in the CDR3. V was trimmed by 6 bases and J by 4 bases, leaving 10 bases between them.

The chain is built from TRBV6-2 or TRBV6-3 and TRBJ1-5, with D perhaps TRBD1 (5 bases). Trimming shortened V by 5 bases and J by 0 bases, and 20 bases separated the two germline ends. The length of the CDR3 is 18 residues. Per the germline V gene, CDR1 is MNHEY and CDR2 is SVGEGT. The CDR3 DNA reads TGTGCCAGCAGTAGCGACCCCGACAGACATTATAGCAATCAGCCCCAGCATTTT. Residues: CASSSDPDRHYSNQPQHF.

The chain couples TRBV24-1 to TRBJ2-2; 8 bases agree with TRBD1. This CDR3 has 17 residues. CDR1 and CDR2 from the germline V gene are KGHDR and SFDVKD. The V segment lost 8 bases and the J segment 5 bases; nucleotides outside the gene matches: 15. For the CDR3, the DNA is TGTGCCACCACGGGACAGGAGGTCCAAGGGAGGACCGGGGAGCTGTTTTTT. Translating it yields CATTGQEVQGRTGELFF.

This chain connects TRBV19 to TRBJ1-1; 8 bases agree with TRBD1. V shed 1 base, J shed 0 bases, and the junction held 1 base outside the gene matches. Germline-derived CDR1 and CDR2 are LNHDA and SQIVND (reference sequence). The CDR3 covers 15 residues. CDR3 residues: CASSIGTGLNTEAFF. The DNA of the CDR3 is TGTGCCAGTAGTATAGGGACAGGGTTGAACACTGAAGCTTTCTTT.

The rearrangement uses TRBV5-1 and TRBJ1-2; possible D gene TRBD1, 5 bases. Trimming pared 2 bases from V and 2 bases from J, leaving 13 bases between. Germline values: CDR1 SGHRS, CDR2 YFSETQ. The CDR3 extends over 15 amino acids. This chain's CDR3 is CASSFLDSENYGYTF. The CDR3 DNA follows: TGCGCCAGCAGCTTCCTCGACAGTGAGAACTATGGCTACACCTTC.

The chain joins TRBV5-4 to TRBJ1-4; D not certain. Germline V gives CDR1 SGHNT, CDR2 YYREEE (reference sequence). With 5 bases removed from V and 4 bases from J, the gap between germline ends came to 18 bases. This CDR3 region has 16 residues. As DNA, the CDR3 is TGTGCCAGCAGTCACAGCGGATGGTGGGGTAATGAAAAACTGTTTTTT. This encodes CASSHSGWWGNEKLFF.

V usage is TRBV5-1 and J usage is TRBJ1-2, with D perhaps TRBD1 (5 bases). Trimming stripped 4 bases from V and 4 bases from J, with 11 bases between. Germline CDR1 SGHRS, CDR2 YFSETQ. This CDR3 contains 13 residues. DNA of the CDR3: TGCGCCAGCAGCCCGACAGAAATCTATGGCTACACCTTC. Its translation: CASSPTEIYGYTF.

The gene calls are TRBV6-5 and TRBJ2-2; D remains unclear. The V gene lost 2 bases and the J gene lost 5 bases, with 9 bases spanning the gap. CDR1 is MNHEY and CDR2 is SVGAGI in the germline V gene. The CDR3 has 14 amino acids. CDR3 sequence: CASSYDRSTGELFF. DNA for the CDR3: TGTGCCAGCAGTTACGACCGGAGTACCGGGGAGCTGTTTTTT.